The 20 T cell receptor beta chains reported below all come from one sample, sequenced in a study of blood T cell repertoires in COVID-19. Libraries were prepared by immunoSEQ multiplex PCR; TCRdb keeps only in-frame clonotypes and omits some of them. Of 120,000 to 150,000 clones listed, 84% were seen once; the top ten hold around 3.9%. The specimen was PBMCs or T cells enriched from blood (not recorded which). All receptors derive from a man in his fifties in a cohort exposed to, infected with or recovered from COVID-19 (not recorded which).

The chain employs TRBV14 and TRBJ1-5; a weak D match, TRBD1 (5 bases). Trimming shortened V by 4 bases and J by 3 bases, and 13 bases separated the two germline ends. Per germline, CDR1 SGHDN and CDR2 FVKESK. There are 15 residues in the CDR3. The DNA for the CDR3 is TGTGCCAGCAGCCCGGGGGGGTACCCCAATCAGCCCCAGCATTTT. Its protein product is CASSPGGYPNQPQHF.

The J gene is TRBJ2-5, the V gene TRBV7-2; 9 positions match TRBD1. The CDR3 is made up of 15 amino acids. Germline CDR1 reads SGHTA; CDR2 reads FQGNSA. With 4 bases clipped from V and 5 bases from J, the junction kept 8 bases outside the gene matches. CDR3 residues: CASSYQHGTGETQYF. CDR3 nucleotide sequence: TGTGCCAGCAGCTACCAGCACGGGACAGGGGAGACCCAGTACTTC.

This clone was observed a few times. This sequence joins TRBV30 and TRBJ1-4; a weak D match, TRBD1 (5 bases). Germline CDR1 and CDR2: GTSNPN and SVGIG (reference sequence). The germline V and J ends were trimmed by 0 bases and 7 bases, with 12 bases remaining between them. The CDR3 runs 14 residues. The DNA of the CDR3 is TGTGCCTGGAGTGTGGGGGTGCGGGGTGAAAAACTGTTTTTT. This codes for CAWSVGVRGEKLFF.

The chain recombines TRBV4-1 with TRBJ2-4; no clear D. The CDR3 has 16 amino acids. V was clipped by 0 bases and J by 0 bases, with 9 bases between them. The germline V gene has CDR1 MGHRA and CDR2 YSYEKL. CDR3 loop: CASSQDTAKAKNIQYF. The CDR3 DNA reads TGCGCCAGCAGCCAAGATACAGCTAAAGCCAAAAACATTCAGTACTTC.

This clone has a handful of counts. The rearrangement uses TRBV7-9 and TRBJ2-7; TRBD2 aligns across 9 bases. CDR3 length equals 13 residues. CDR1 and CDR2 (germline): SEHNR, FQNEAQ (reference sequence). Here the CDR3 DNA reads TGTGCTTCAAAGGCGGGAGGGCCCCACGAGCAGTACTTC. It translates to CASKAGGPHEQYF.

This chain joins TRBV5-1 and TRBJ1-6; TRBD1 aligns across 7 bases. CDR3 size: 15 residues. CDR1 SGHRS and CDR2 YFSETQ come from the germline V gene. V lost 0 bases to trimming and J lost 7 bases; unmatched junction nucleotides: 4. The CDR3 nucleotides read TGCGCCAGCAGCTTGGCCGGGACAGCCAATTCACCCCTCCACTTT. This encodes CASSLAGTANSPLHF.

V gene TRBV24-1 combines with J gene TRBJ2-6; 16 bases match TRBD2. CDR3 size: 20 residues. Germline CDR1 and CDR2: KGHDR and SFDVKD. Unmatched junction bases numbered 5, after V lost 4 bases and J lost 0 bases. CDR3 loop: CATSDSGLAGGPSGANVLTF. As DNA, the CDR3 is TGTGCCACCAGTGACTCGGGACTAGCGGGAGGGCCCTCTGGGGCCAACGTCCTGACTTTC.

The V call is TRBV27, the J call TRBJ1-2, with D possibly TRBD1 on 5 matching bases. The CDR3 loop spans 13 amino acids. Per germline, CDR1 MNHEY and CDR2 SMNVEV (reference sequence). Trimming cost V 2 bases and J 2 bases, with 6 bases left between them. The CDR3 is CASSLDRNYGYTF. The CDR3 DNA sequence: TGTGCCAGCAGTTTAGACAGAAACTATGGCTACACCTTC.

The chain links TRBV5-1 to TRBJ2-1; D may be TRBD2 (6 bases). The CDR3 loop spans 11 amino acids. Trimming left V 7 bases short and J 6 bases short, with 8 bases between. The germline V gene encodes CDR1 SGHRS and CDR2 YFSETQ. The CDR3 loop reads CASSGVNEQFF. The CDR3 DNA follows: TGCGCCAGCTCGGGGGTCAATGAGCAGTTCTTC.

The chain couples TRBV24-1 to TRBJ2-1; D may be TRBD2 (5 bases). Trimming shortened V by 9 bases and J by 4 bases, and 18 bases separated the two germline ends. The CDR3 runs to 15 residues. CDR1 and CDR2 from the germline V gene are KGHDR and SFDVKD. CDR3 nucleotide sequence: TGTGCCACCTCCCCGGGGTCGCTAGGTTACAATGAGCAGTTCTTC. Translated: CATSPGSLGYNEQFF.

The chain couples TRBV10-2 to TRBJ1-2; tentative D call: TRBD1 (6 bases). The CDR3 is made up of 13 amino acids. Trimming cost V 3 bases and J 4 bases, with 9 bases left between them. The germline V gene has CDR1 WSHSY and CDR2 SAAADI. In DNA form, the CDR3 reads TGCGCCAGCAGTGACGCAGGGGCCTATGGCTACACCTTC. It encodes CASSDAGAYGYTF.

This chain connects TRBV21-1 to TRBJ2-7; the D call TRBD2 from the table was never checked on the DNA. TRBV21-1 is termed a pseudogene. The CDR3 is 18 residues long. CDR3 region: CPWRGLAGGLTYSYEQYF. CDR3 DNA: TGCCCGTGGAGGGGACTAGCGGGGGGGCTTACCTACTCCTACGAGCAGTACTTC.

This chain connects TRBV28 to TRBJ2-1; 9 nucleotides agree with TRBD2. Germline loops: CDR1 MDHEN, CDR2 SYDVKM. The CDR3 has 15 amino acids. The V and J ends lost 6 bases and 1 base, in that order; junction bases with no gene match: 4. CDR3 in amino acids: CASRTSGRSYNEQFF. CDR3 coding DNA: TGTGCCAGCAGAACCAGCGGGAGGTCCTACAATGAGCAGTTCTTC.

This clone was seen just once. This chain uses TRBV4-1 with TRBJ2-3; TRBD2 might be the D (6 bases). The CDR3 is 15 amino acids. In germline, CDR1 is MGHRA, CDR2 YSYEKL. V dropped 4 bases and J dropped 0 bases, with 11 bases sitting between them. CDR3: CASSLSGSSTDTQYF. The CDR3 nucleotides are TGCGCCAGCAGCCTTAGCGGATCTAGCACAGATACGCAGTATTTT.

The CDR3 DNA is TGTGCCAGCAGCTTAGATCTTCCACCCCTCCACTTT. Translating gives CASSLDLPPLHF. The chain couples TRBV11-2 to TRBJ1-6; D not resolved. The germline CDR1 and CDR2 sequences are SGHAT and FQNNGV. This CDR3 has 12 amino acids. V lost 0 bases to trimming and J lost 11 bases, with 5 bases between them.

The V call is TRBV18, the J call TRBJ2-7; the D gene is possibly TRBD1 (7 bases). The ends were cut back, 5 bases at V and 3 bases at J, with 11 bases in the middle. The CDR3 has 13 residues. Germline CDR1 and CDR2: KGHSH and LQKENI. This CDR3 reads CASSAQGGYEQYF. The CDR3 DNA reads TGTGCCAGCTCAGCGCAGGGGGGCTACGAGCAGTACTTC.

This clone is a singleton in its sample. V usage is TRBV4-3 and J usage is TRBJ1-4; TRBD1 might be the D (5 bases). The CDR3 contains 15 residues. Germline CDR1 is LGHNA and CDR2 is YSLEER. V was clipped by 1 base and J by 3 bases, with 9 bases between them. The chain's CDR3 is CASSQGGGANEKLFF. As DNA, the CDR3 is TGCGCCAGCAGCCAAGGAGGAGGGGCTAATGAAAAACTGTTTTTT.

The chain couples TRBV10-3 to TRBJ1-2, with 9 nucleotides matching TRBD1. Germline loops: CDR1 ENHRY, CDR2 SYGVKD. This CDR3 region has 13 residues. After removal of 4 bases from V and 3 bases from J, the junction contained 0 bases not matched to a gene. The CDR3 DNA follows: TGTGCCATCAGTGGGACAGGGGACTATGGCTACACCTTC. Translating gives CAISGTGDYGYTF.

The rearrangement joins TRBV7-9 to TRBJ2-4; TRBD2 agrees at 9 bases. The CDR3 length is 16 residues. V shed 5 bases and J 1 base; nucleotides not matched to a gene: 6. Germline V gene lookup returns CDR1 SEHNR and CDR2 FQNEAQ (reference sequence). The CDR3 bases are TGTGCCAGCAGCCCCGGCGGGGGGGTGGCCAAAAACATTCAGTACTTC. This gives the protein CASSPGGGVAKNIQYF.

The sample holds one count of this clone. CDR3 sequence (DNA): TGTGCCAGCAGCTCAACTTTAGCGGGAGTGGGGGAGACCCAGTACTTC. Translated, it gives CASSSTLAGVGETQYF. The chain is built from TRBV9 and TRBJ2-5; 9 nucleotides agree with TRBD2. The V segment lost 4 bases and the J segment 5 bases; nucleotides outside the gene matches: 12. The CDR3 is 16 residues long. The germline CDR1 and CDR2 sequences are SGDLS and YYNGEE. The full variable domain, rest sourced from reference TRBV9 and TRBJ2-5, is DSGVTQTPKHLITATGQRVTLRCSPRSGDLSVYWYQQSLDQGLQFLIQYYNGEERAKGNILERFSAQQFPDLHSELNLSSLELGDSALYFCASSSTLAGVGETQYFGPGTRLLVL.